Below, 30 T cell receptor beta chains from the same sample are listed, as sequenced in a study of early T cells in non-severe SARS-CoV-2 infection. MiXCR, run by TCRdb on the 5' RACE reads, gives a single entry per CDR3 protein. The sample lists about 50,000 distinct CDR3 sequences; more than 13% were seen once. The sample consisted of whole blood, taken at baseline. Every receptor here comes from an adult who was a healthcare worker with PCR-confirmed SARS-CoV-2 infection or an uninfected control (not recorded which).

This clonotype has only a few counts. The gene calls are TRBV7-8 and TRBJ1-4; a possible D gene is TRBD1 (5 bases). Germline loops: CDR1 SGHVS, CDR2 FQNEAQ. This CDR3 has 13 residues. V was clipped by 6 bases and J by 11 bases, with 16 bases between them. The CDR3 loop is CASRIEFGGKLFF. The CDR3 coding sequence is TGTGCCAGCAGAATAGAATTCGGGGGGAAACTGTTTTTT.

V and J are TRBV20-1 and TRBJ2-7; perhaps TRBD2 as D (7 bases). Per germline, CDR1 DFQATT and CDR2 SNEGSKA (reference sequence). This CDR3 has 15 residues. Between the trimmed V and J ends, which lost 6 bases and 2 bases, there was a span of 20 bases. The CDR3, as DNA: TGCAGTGCCAAGAGGGGAGGGGGTCTAACCTACGAGCAGTACTTC. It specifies CSAKRGGGLTYEQYF.

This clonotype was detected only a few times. DNA for the CDR3: TGTGCCAGCAGCACTCGACAGGGGACGGGCAATGAGCAGTTCTTC. This translates into CASSTRQGTGNEQFF. The chain joins TRBV5-4 to TRBJ2-1; 8 bases are a match to TRBD1. With V trimmed by 4 bases and J by 6 bases, 9 bases remained unmatched. Germline V gives CDR1 SGHNT, CDR2 YYREEE (reference sequence). The CDR3 length is 15 residues.

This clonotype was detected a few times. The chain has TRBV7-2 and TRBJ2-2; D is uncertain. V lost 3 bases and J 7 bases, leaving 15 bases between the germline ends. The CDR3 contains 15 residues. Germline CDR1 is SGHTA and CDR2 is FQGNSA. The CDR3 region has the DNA TGTGCCAGCAGCTTTTCGACTCTCCTGGGCGGGGAGCTGTTTTTT. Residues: CASSFSTLLGGELFF.

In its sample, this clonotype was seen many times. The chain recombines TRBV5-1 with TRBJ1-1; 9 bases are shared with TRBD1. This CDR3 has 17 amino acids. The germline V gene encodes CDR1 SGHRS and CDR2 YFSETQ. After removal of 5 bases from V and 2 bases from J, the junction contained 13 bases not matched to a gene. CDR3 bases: TGCGCCAGCAGTCATGTCGGACAGGGGCGAAGCAACACTGAAGCTTTCTTT. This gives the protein CASSHVGQGRSNTEAFF.

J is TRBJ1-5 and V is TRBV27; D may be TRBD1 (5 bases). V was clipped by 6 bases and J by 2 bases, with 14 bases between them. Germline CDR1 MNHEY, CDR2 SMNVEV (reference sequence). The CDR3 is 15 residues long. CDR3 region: CASSPGTAGNQPQHF. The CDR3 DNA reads TGTGCCAGCAGCCCCGGGACGGCCGGCAATCAGCCCCAGCATTTT.

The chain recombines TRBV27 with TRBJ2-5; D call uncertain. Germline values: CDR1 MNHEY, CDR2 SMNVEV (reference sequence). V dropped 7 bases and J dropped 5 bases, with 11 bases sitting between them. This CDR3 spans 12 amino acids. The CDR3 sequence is CASKTLGETQYF. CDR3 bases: TGTGCCAGCAAGACACTGGGGGAGACCCAGTACTTC.

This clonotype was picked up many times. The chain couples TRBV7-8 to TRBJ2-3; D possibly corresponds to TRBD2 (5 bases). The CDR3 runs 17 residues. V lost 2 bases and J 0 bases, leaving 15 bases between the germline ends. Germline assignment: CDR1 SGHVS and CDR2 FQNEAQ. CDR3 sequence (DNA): TGTGCCAGCAGCTTACCGGCCGGGGTGTGGAGCACAGATACGCAGTATTTT. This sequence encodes CASSLPAGVWSTDTQYF.

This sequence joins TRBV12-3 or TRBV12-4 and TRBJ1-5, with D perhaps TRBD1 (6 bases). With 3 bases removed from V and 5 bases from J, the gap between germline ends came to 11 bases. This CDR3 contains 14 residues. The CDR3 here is CASSLDRKDQPQHF. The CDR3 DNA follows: TGTGCCAGCAGTTTGGACAGAAAAGATCAGCCCCAGCATTTT.

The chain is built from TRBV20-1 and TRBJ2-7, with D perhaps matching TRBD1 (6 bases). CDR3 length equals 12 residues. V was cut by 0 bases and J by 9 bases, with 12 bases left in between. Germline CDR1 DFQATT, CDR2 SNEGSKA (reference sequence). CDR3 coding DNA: TGCAGTGCTAGAGAGTGGGGGCCGGTGCAGTACTTC. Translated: CSAREWGPVQYF.

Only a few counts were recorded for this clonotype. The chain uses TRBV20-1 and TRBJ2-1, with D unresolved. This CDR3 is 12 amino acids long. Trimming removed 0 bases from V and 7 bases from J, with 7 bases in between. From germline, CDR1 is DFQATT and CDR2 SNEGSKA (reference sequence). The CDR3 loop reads CSARDLENEQFF. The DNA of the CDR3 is TGCAGTGCTAGAGATTTGGAGAATGAGCAGTTCTTC.

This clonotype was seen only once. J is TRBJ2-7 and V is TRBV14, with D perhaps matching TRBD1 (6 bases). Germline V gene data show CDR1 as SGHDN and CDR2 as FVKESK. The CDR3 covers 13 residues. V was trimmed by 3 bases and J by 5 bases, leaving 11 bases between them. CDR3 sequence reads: CASSQGHLDEQYF. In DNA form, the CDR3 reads TGTGCCAGCAGCCAGGGACACCTTGACGAGCAGTACTTC.

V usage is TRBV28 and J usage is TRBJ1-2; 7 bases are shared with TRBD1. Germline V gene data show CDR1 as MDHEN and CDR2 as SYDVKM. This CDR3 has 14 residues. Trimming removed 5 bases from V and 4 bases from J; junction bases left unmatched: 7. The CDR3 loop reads CASSPTGTAYGYTF. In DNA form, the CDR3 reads TGTGCCAGCAGTCCTACCGGGACAGCCTATGGCTACACCTTC.

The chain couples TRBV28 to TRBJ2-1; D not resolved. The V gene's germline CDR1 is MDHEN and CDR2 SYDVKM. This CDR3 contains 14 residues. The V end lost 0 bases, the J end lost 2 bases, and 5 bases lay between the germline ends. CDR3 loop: CASSLWGTYNEQFF. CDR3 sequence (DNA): TGTGCCAGCAGTTTATGGGGAACCTACAATGAGCAGTTCTTC.

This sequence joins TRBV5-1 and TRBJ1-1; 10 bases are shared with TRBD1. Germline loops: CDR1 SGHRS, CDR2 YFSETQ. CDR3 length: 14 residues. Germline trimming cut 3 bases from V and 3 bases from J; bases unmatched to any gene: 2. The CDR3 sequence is CASSSGTGDTEAFF. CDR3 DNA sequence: TGCGCCAGCAGCTCCGGGACAGGGGACACTGAAGCTTTCTTT.

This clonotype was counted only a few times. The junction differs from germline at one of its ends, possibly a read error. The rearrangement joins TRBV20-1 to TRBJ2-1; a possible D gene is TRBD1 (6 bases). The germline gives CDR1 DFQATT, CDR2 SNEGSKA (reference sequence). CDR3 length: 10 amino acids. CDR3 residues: CSARGAALVF. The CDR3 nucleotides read TGCAGTGCTAGGGGGGCGGCCTTGGTCTTC.

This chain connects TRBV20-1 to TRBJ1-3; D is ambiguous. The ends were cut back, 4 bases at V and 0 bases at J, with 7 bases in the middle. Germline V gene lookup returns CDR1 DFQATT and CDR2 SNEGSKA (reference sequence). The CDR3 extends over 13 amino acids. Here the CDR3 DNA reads TGCAGTGCTATACGGATCTCTGGAAACACCATATATTTT. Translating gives CSAIRISGNTIYF.

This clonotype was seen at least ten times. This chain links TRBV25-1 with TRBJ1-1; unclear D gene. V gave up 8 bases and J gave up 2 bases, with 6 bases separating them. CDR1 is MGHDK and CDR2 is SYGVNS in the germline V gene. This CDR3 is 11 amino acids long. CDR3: CASRINTEAFF. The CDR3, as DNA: TGTGCCAGCCGTATTAACACTGAAGCTTTCTTT. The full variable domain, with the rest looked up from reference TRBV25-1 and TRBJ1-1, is EADIYQTPRYLVIGTGKKITLECSQTMGHDKMYWYQQDPGMELHLIHYSYGVNSTEKGDLSSESTVSRIRTEHFPLTLESARPSHTSQYLCASRINTEAFFGQGTRLTVV.

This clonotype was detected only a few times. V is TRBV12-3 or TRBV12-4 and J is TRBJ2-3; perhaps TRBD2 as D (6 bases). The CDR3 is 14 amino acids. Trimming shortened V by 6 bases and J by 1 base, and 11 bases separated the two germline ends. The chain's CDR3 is CASRETGGTDTQYF. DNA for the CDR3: TGTGCCAGCAGAGAGACGGGGGGCACAGATACGCAGTATTTT.

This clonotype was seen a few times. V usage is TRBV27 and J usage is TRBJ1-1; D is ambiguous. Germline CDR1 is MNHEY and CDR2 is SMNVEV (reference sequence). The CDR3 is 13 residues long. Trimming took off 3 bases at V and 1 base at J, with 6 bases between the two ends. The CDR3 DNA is TGTGCCAGCAGTTTCGGGCAGAACACTGAAGCTTTCTTT. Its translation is CASSFGQNTEAFF.

CDR3 in amino acids: CSARDRTGGLFTYEQYF. The CDR3 bases are TGCAGTGCTAGAGACCGAACAGGGGGTCTTTTCACCTACGAGCAGTACTTC. The chain uses TRBV20-1 and TRBJ2-7; TRBD1 agrees at 8 bases. CDR1 is DFQATT, CDR2 SNEGSKA, per germline (reference sequence). This CDR3 has 17 amino acids. Trimming cost V 0 bases and J 2 bases; bases outside gene matches: 12.

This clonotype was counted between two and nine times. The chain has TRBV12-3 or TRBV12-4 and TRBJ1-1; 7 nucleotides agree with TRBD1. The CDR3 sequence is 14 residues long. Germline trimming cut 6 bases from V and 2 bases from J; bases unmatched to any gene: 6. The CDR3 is CASRTDRANTEAFF. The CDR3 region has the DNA TGTGCCAGCAGAACTGACAGGGCTAACACTGAAGCTTTCTTT.

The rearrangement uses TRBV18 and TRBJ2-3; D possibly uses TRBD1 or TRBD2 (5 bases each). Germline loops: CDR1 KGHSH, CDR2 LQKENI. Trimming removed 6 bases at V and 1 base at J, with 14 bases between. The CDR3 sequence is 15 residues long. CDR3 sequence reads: CASSRTSQGTDTQYF. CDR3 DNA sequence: TGTGCCAGCTCCCGGACTTCACAGGGCACAGATACGCAGTATTTT.

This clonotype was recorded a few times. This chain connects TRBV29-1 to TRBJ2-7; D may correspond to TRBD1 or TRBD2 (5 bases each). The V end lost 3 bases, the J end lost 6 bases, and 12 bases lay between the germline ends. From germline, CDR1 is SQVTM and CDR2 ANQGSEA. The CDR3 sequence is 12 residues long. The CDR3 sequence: CSVDGSGSEQYF. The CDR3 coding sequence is TGCAGCGTTGATGGGTCAGGGAGCGAGCAGTACTTC.

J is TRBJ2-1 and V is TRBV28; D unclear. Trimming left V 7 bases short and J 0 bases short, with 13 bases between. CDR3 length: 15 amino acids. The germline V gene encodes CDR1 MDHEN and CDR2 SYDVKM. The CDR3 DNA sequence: TGTGCCAGCAAGGGCGCAACGAGCTCCTACAATGAGCAGTTCTTC. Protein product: CASKGATSSYNEQFF.

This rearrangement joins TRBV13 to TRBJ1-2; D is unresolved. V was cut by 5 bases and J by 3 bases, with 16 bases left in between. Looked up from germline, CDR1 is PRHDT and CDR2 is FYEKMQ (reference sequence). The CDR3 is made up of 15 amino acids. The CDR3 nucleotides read TGTGCCAGCAGCGCAGGAGATAGGGCCTACTATGGCTACACCTTC. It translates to CASSAGDRAYYGYTF.

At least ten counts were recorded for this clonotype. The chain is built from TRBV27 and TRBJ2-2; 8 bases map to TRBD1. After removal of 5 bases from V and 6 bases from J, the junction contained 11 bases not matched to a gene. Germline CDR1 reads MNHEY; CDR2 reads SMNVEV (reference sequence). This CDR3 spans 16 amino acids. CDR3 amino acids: CASSPRWTGRAGELFF. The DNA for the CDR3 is TGTGCCAGCAGTCCCCGGTGGACAGGGCGGGCCGGGGAGCTGTTTTTT.

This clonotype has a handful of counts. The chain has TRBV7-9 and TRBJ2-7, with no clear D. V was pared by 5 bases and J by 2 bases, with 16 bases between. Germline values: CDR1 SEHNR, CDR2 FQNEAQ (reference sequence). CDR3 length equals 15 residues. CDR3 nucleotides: TGTGCCAGCAGCCCGCGGCCGGGTCCCGCCTACGAGCAGTACTTC. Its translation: CASSPRPGPAYEQYF.

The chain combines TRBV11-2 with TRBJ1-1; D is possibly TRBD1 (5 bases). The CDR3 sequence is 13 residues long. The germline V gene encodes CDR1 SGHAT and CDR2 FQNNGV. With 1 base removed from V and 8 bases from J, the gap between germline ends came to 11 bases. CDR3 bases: TGTGCCAGCAGCTTAGGACAGATTACCGAAGCTTTCTTT. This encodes CASSLGQITEAFF.

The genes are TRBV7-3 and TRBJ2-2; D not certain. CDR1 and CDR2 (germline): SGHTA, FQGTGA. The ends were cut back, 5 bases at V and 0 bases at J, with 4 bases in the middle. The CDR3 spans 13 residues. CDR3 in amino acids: CASSQTNTGELFF. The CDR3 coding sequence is TGTGCCAGCAGCCAGACGAACACCGGGGAGCTGTTTTTT.